A single sample is the source of the 2 T cell receptor beta chains below, sequenced in a study of technical replicates of blood from a few donors. Repertoires were generated with immunoSEQ multiplex PCR, while TCRdb's copy carries only in-frame clones and drops some. Seen here are about 64,000 clones, 80% to 90% observed once, and the top ten hold 5% to 6%. Sequencing was carried out using PBMCs. The source of these receptors is a human donor in good health. Some clones in this sample may be carry-over from other donors' samples.

The chain is built from TRBV6-6 and TRBJ2-4; D is unclear. From germline, CDR1 is MNHNY and CDR2 SVGAGI (reference sequence). Between the trimmed V and J ends, which lost 0 bases and 8 bases, there was a span of 5 bases. CDR3 size: 12 residues. CDR3 nucleotides: TGTGCCAGCAGTTACTCATCGGACATTCAGTACTTC. It is translated as CASSYSSDIQYF.

The DNA of the CDR3 is TGTGCCAGCAGTTTGCTGGGACAGCTTGGCACCATATATTTT. Translation gives CASSLLGQLGTIYF. This chain uses TRBV27 with TRBJ1-3, with 7 nucleotides matching TRBD1. The CDR3 runs to 14 residues. The germline CDR1 and CDR2 sequences are MNHEY and SMNVEV (reference sequence). The V segment lost 3 bases and the J segment 9 bases; nucleotides outside the gene matches: 8.